This TCR beta chain originates from a study of blood T cell repertoires in COVID-19. In the authors' methods: Cell counts per sample came from amplifying reference gene primers. The assay was immunoSEQ multiplex PCR, and TCRdb's table has in-frame clones only and misses some. The DNA was the basis for D and trimming; V, J and clone size are from that table. The table records about 260,000 clones, about 87% of them present only once. V was pared by 2 bases and J by 8 bases, with 11 bases of the junction left unmatched. Germline CDR1 LNHDA, CDR2 SQIVND (reference sequence). This CDR3 has 15 amino acids. The study recruited people aged about 18 to 89 years across under 25 US areas.

This receptor was obtained from a man aged 50 to 59 who had been exposed to COVID-19. This chain connects TRBV19 to TRBJ1-2; 7 nucleotides align to TRBD1. Sequenced input: PBMCs or T cells enriched from blood (not recorded which). The CDR3 sequence: CASSINKGASFGYTF. CDR3 DNA sequence: TGTGCCAGTAGTATAAATAAGGGGGCGTCGTTCGGCTACACCTTC.